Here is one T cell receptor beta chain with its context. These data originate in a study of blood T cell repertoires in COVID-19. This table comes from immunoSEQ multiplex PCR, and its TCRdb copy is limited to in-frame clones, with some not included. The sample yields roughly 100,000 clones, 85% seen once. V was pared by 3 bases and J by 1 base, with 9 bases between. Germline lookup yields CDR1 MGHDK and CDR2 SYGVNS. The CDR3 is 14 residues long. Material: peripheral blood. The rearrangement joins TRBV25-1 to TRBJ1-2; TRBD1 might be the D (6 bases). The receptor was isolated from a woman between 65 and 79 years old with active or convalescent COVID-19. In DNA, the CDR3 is TGTGCCAGCAGTGAGTGGACAGATAACTATGGCTACACCTTC. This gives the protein CASSEWTDNYGYTF.